These T cell receptor beta chains were read from a single sample in a study of blood T cell repertoires in COVID-19. Profiled with immunoSEQ multiplex PCR; TCRdb holds only in-frame clones, not every one. Of roughly 440,000 clones detected, around 88% appear once; the ten largest clones hold roughly 12%. Source material: peripheral blood. These receptors were taken from a woman in her 50s with COVID-19, enrolled during active disease. Each CDR3 is given with its conserved first and last residue. A D gene is named only where the DNA matches it firmly. Expanded clones get a size class; other rows say once, few or many, or leave the size out.

D: .
size: .
V: TRBV9
J: TRBJ1-2
CDR3: CASSVAGGEIYGYTF
DNA: TGTGCCAGCAGCGTAGCCGGAGGGGAGATCTATGGCTACACCTTC

D: .
size: .
V: TRBV6-5
J: TRBJ1-1
CDR3: CASRRQGTTEAFF
DNA: TGTGCCAGCAGACGGCAGGGGACCACTGAAGCTTTCTTT

D: TRBD1
size: .
V: TRBV3-1/TRBV3-2
J: TRBJ1-1
CDR3: CASSQVGQPNTEAFF
DNA: TGTGCCAGCAGCCAAGTGGGACAGCCGAACACTGAAGCTTTCTTT

D: .
size: .
V: TRBV10-3
J: TRBJ1-1
CDR3: CAISESRGIAFF
DNA: TGTGCCATCAGTGAGTCCCGGGGGATAGCTTTCTTT

D: .
size: few
V: TRBV3-1/TRBV3-2
J: TRBJ2-3
CDR3: CASSQVAGVTDTQYF
DNA: TGTGCCAGCAGCCAAGTGGCAGGGGTGACAGATACGCAGTATTTT

D: .
size: .
V: TRBV18
J: TRBJ2-2
CDR3: CASSPLGTNTGELFF
DNA: TGTGCCAGCTCACCCCTAGGGACTAACACCGGGGAGCTGTTTTTT

D: TRBD2
size: once
V: TRBV7-2
J: TRBJ2-5
CDR3: CASSSRTSGPGETQYF
DNA: TGTGCCAGCAGCTCCCGGACTAGCGGGCCGGGGGAGACCCAGTACTTC

D: TRBD1
size: .
V: TRBV15
J: TRBJ2-7
CDR3: CATSRRDRGSSYEQYF
DNA: TGTGCCACCAGCAGACGAGACAGGGGTAGCTCCTACGAGCAGTACTTC

D: .
size: .
V: TRBV20-1
J: TRBJ1-2
CDR3: CSASRGNGYTF
DNA: TGCAGTGCTAGTCGAGGGAATGGCTACACCTTC

D: .
size: .
V: TRBV5-4
J: TRBJ1-1
CDR3: CASSSDSRGTEAFF
DNA: TGTGCCAGCAGCTCGGACAGTCGGGGCACTGAAGCTTTCTTT

D: .
size: .
V: TRBV11-2
J: TRBJ2-7
CDR3: CASSLGQGGEQYF
DNA: TGTGCCAGCAGCTTAGGGCAGGGTGGCGAGCAGTACTTC

D: TRBD2
size: .
V: TRBV12-5
J: TRBJ2-2
CDR3: CASARGLAGGLGTGELFF
DNA: TGTGCTAGTGCCCGGGGACTAGCGGGGGGGCTCGGAACCGGGGAGCTGTTTTTT

D: .
size: .
V: TRBV5-1
J: TRBJ2-2
CDR3: CASSLGLQVGELFF
DNA: TGCGCCAGCAGCTTAGGCCTGCAGGTCGGGGAGCTGTTTTTT

D: TRBD1
size: .
V: TRBV10-3
J: TRBJ1-1
CDR3: CAIRRQGVSTEAFF
DNA: TGTGCCATCAGAAGACAGGGGGTGAGCACTGAAGCTTTCTTT

D: .
size: .
V: TRBV6-1
J: TRBJ1-5
CDR3: CASSDPGVPSNQPQHF
DNA: TGTGCCAGCAGTGACCCCGGGGTTCCTAGCAATCAGCCCCAGCATTTT

D: .
size: .
V: TRBV30
J: TRBJ2-1
CDR3: CACIGILDEQFF
DNA: TGTGCCTGCATAGGCATCCTAGATGAGCAGTTCTTC

D: TRBD2
size: .
V: TRBV11-1
J: TRBJ2-2
CDR3: CASSISGGPNLKLFF
DNA: TGTGCCAGCAGCATTAGCGGGGGGCCCAACCTTAAGCTGTTTTTT

D: TRBD1
size: .
V: TRBV6-4
J: TRBJ1-2
CDR3: CASSVDRGGGYTF
DNA: TGTGCCAGCAGTGTGGACAGGGGAGGCGGCTACACCTTC

D: TRBD2
size: .
V: TRBV6-5
J: TRBJ2-3
CDR3: CASRQSGGTDTQYF
DNA: TGTGCCAGCAGGCAAAGCGGGGGCACAGATACGCAGTATTTT

D: TRBD1
size: .
V: TRBV9
J: TRBJ2-7
CDR3: CASSVQPGQSYEQYF
DNA: TGTGCCAGCAGCGTTCAACCGGGACAGAGCTACGAGCAGTACTTC

D: .
size: .
V: TRBV29-1
J: TRBJ2-7
CDR3: CSAWGGNEQYF
DNA: TGCAGCGCCTGGGGCGGGAACGAGCAGTACTTC

D: .
size: .
V: TRBV5-1
J: TRBJ1-2
CDR3: CASTRGSGLNNYGYTF
DNA: TGCGCCAGCACCCGGGGATCGGGGTTAAATAACTATGGCTACACCTTC

D: TRBD2
size: .
V: TRBV24-1
J: TRBJ2-2
CDR3: CATSVGGAGELFF
DNA: TGTGCCACCAGTGTGGGAGGGGCCGGGGAGCTGTTTTTT

D: .
size: .
V: TRBV4-1
J: TRBJ1-1
CDR3: CASSQTPREGTEAFF
DNA: TGCGCCAGCAGCCAAACCCCCCGGGAAGGCACTGAAGCTTTCTTT

D: TRBD2
size: .
V: TRBV28
J: TRBJ2-2
CDR3: CASLAGGNTGELFF
DNA: TGTGCCAGCCTAGCGGGGGGAAACACCGGGGAGCTGTTTTTT

D: TRBD1
size: .
V: TRBV28
J: TRBJ1-2
CDR3: CASSPPDRAGGYTF
DNA: TGTGCCAGCAGTCCCCCGGACAGGGCGGGGGGCTACACCTTC

D: .
size: few
V: TRBV5-1
J: TRBJ1-2
CDR3: CASSLDGSNYGYTF
DNA: TGCGCCAGCAGCCTGGACGGTTCAAACTATGGCTACACCTTC

D: TRBD1
size: .
V: TRBV29-1
J: TRBJ1-3
CDR3: CSVYGTGSGNTIYF
DNA: TGCAGCGTTTACGGGACAGGCTCTGGAAACACCATATATTTT

D: .
size: .
V: TRBV6-5
J: TRBJ2-7
CDR3: CASRRGEANEQYF
DNA: TGTGCCAGCAGAAGAGGTGAAGCTAACGAGCAGTACTTC

D: .
size: .
V: TRBV18
J: TRBJ2-7
CDR3: CASSLSRGEEQYF
DNA: TGTGCCAGCTCGCTGTCTAGGGGTGAGGAGCAGTACTTC

D: .
size: .
V: TRBV12-3/TRBV12-4
J: TRBJ2-1
CDR3: CASSSYNEQFF
DNA: TGTGCCAGCAGTTCTTACAATGAGCAGTTCTTC

D: TRBD2
size: .
V: TRBV11-1
J: TRBJ2-1
CDR3: CASSGGTSGFWYEQFF
DNA: TGTGCCAGCAGCGGCGGGACTAGCGGTTTCTGGTATGAGCAGTTCTTC

D: .
size: .
V: TRBV20-1
J: TRBJ2-1
CDR3: CSVFDSNEQFF
DNA: TGCAGTGTTTTCGACTCTAATGAGCAGTTCTTC

D: .
size: .
V: TRBV21-1
J: TRBJ1-1
CDR3: CASSEGDRQGQNTEAFF
DNA: TGTGCCAGCAGCGAGGGAGACCGACAGGGGCAGAACACTGAAGCTTTCTTT

D: TRBD2
size: .
V: TRBV7-9
J: TRBJ2-1
CDR3: CASSSRYSGGPNNEQFF
DNA: TGTGCCAGCAGCTCGCGCTATAGCGGGGGCCCCAACAATGAGCAGTTCTTC

D: .
size: .
V: TRBV27
J: TRBJ1-6
CDR3: CASSPWAGTDHSPLHF
DNA: TGTGCCAGCAGTCCCTGGGCGGGGACCGACCATTCACCCCTCCACTTT

D: TRBD1
size: once
V: TRBV5-8
J: TRBJ2-2
CDR3: CASSLNRGIVTGELFF
DNA: TGTGCCAGCAGCTTGAACAGGGGGATCGTCACCGGGGAGCTGTTTTTT

D: TRBD1
size: few
V: TRBV6-5
J: TRBJ2-4
CDR3: CASGTGNRNIQYF
DNA: TGTGCCAGCGGGACAGGGAATAGAAACATTCAGTACTTC

D: .
size: .
V: TRBV6-5
J: TRBJ1-2
CDR3: CAVRVYHGYTF
DNA: TGTGCCGTCAGGGTGTATCATGGCTACACCTTC

D: TRBD2
size: .
V: TRBV2
J: TRBJ2-7
CDR3: CASSTRTSGGDEQYF
DNA: TGTGCCAGCAGCACCAGGACTAGCGGGGGCGACGAGCAGTACTTC

D: .
size: .
V: TRBV5-6
J: TRBJ1-6
CDR3: CASSPRGPLSNSPLHF
DNA: TGTGCCAGCAGTCCACGAGGGCCTCTATCCAATTCACCCCTCCACTTT

D: .
size: .
V: TRBV6-6
J: TRBJ2-7
CDR3: CASSPSTFYEQYF
DNA: TGTGCCAGCAGCCCAAGCACCTTCTACGAGCAGTACTTC

D: .
size: .
V: TRBV4-1
J: TRBJ1-6
CDR3: CASSQEAGIPYNSPLHF
DNA: TGCGCCAGCAGCCAAGAGGCAGGAATACCCTATAATTCACCCCTCCACTTT